The 19 T cell receptor beta chains reported below all come from one sample, sequenced in a study of T cell responses to AZD1222 COVID-19 vaccine (dated by TCRdb to the early 2020s). The library relied on the immunoSEQ multiplex PCR assay. The table comes from immuneACCESS by way of TCRdb, which keeps in-frame sequences with V and J called. Part of the clones is missing from these tables; in studies checked, under half for an unresolved V gene and the rest for unknown reasons. Present in this sample are some 84,000 clones, about 83% of which were seen just once. The leading ten clones occupy roughly 11% of the sample. The sample's time point, from its label and the paper: about 28 days (+/-7) after the second vaccine dose. Sequences were derived from peripheral blood, sampled 28 days after the second AZD1222 dose. These receptors all stem from an adult who received the AZD1222 COVID-19 vaccine.

This clone appeared a single time. The chain recombines TRBV6-1 with TRBJ1-2; tentatively, D is TRBD1 (5 bases). CDR1 and CDR2 (germline): MNHNS, SASEGT. The CDR3 runs 12 residues. V was clipped by 2 bases and J by 6 bases, with 7 bases between them. CDR3 region: CASSEQGNGYTF. The CDR3 coding sequence is TGTGCCAGCAGTGAACAGGGAAATGGCTACACCTTC.

This clone was seen just once. The chain carries TRBV2 and TRBJ2-7; unclear D gene. Germline V lookup: CDR1 SNHLY, CDR2 FYNNEI. Trimming took off 4 bases at V and 0 bases at J, with 22 bases between the two ends. The CDR3 spans 18 residues. The CDR3 DNA follows: TGTGCCAGCAGTGCCTATTTGACCCTTTCTTCTTTCTCCTACGAGCAGTACTTC. Translation: CASSAYLTLSSFSYEQYF.

The V call is TRBV4-3, the J call TRBJ1-3; weak D call: TRBD1 (5 bases). Per the germline V gene, CDR1 is LGHNA and CDR2 is YSLEER. The CDR3 extends over 15 amino acids. Trimming left V 1 base short and J 4 bases short, with 11 bases between. CDR3: CASSQVGTAGNTIYF. CDR3 DNA: TGCGCCAGCAGCCAAGTCGGGACTGCCGGAAACACCATATATTTT.

V is TRBV14 and J is TRBJ2-6, with D possibly being TRBD2 (5 bases). Trimming left V 0 bases short and J 0 bases short, with 12 bases between. CDR3 length: 18 amino acids. Germline V gives CDR1 SGHDN, CDR2 FVKESK. The CDR3 spells CASSQDPGFISGANVLTF. CDR3 sequence (DNA): TGTGCCAGCAGCCAAGACCCGGGGTTCATCTCTGGGGCCAACGTCCTGACTTTC.

The rearrangement links TRBV5-1 to TRBJ1-2, with 9 nucleotides matching TRBD1. Per the germline V gene, CDR1 is SGHRS and CDR2 is YFSETQ. This CDR3 comprises 13 residues. V lost 4 bases to trimming and J lost 10 bases; unmatched junction nucleotides: 8. The CDR3 reads CASSLSGQGDYTF. In DNA, the CDR3 is TGCGCCAGCAGCCTCTCGGGACAGGGAGACTACACCTTC.

The chain uses TRBV4-3 and TRBJ2-1; TRBD2 might be the D (6 bases). The CDR3 spans 15 residues. Trimming took 0 bases from V and 4 from J, leaving 10 bases between them. CDR1 and CDR2 (germline): LGHNA, YSLEER. Written as DNA, the CDR3 is TGCGCCAGCAGCCAAGATGAGGCGGGGTACAATGAGCAGTTCTTC. Its protein is CASSQDEAGYNEQFF.

The gene calls are TRBV7-2 and TRBJ2-7; 7 bases agree with TRBD1. J lost 1 base, V lost 6 bases, and 6 bases had no gene match. This CDR3 spans 14 amino acids. Germline V gene data show CDR1 as SGHTA and CDR2 as FQGNSA. The CDR3 protein is CASSAQGTSYEQYF. The CDR3 nucleotides read TGTGCCAGCAGTGCACAGGGGACATCCTACGAGCAGTACTTC.

J is TRBJ2-5 and V is TRBV13; 8 positions agree with TRBD2. The CDR3 runs 14 residues. Trimming cost V 5 bases and J 5 bases; bases outside gene matches: 7. Germline V gives CDR1 PRHDT, CDR2 FYEKMQ (reference sequence). This chain's CDR3 is CASSPRGAEETQYF. CDR3 nucleotide sequence: TGTGCCAGCAGCCCGCGGGGGGCGGAGGAGACCCAGTACTTC.

The CDR3 DNA reads TGTGCCAGCAGTGAAGGGGGCGGTAAGGAAAAACTGTTTTTT. It yields the protein CASSEGGGKEKLFF. The V gene is TRBV6-1, the J gene TRBJ1-4; D is perhaps TRBD1 (5 bases). CDR1 and CDR2 (germline): MNHNS, SASEGT. CDR3 size: 14 residues. Trimming shortened V by 1 base and J by 8 bases, and 11 bases separated the two germline ends.

The chain carries TRBV2 and TRBJ2-5; 7 nucleotides agree with TRBD1. V was clipped by 5 bases and J by 1 base; unmatched bases: 4. Germline values: CDR1 SNHLY, CDR2 FYNNEI. This CDR3 contains 14 residues. The chain's CDR3 is CASSRQGLQETQYF. The CDR3 coding sequence is TGTGCCAGCAGTCGACAGGGCCTCCAAGAGACCCAGTACTTC.

This chain connects TRBV7-3 to TRBJ1-2; possible D gene TRBD1, 5 bases. The CDR3 contains 13 residues. The V gene lost 3 bases and the J gene lost 7 bases, with 12 bases spanning the gap. Germline loops: CDR1 SGHTA, CDR2 FQGTGA. CDR3 sequence: CASSFEGRSGYTF. CDR3 DNA: TGTGCCAGCAGCTTTGAGGGGAGGTCTGGCTACACCTTC.

The genes are TRBV27 and TRBJ2-7; D not resolved. Germline V gives CDR1 MNHEY, CDR2 SMNVEV (reference sequence). Deletions cut 8 bases from V and 1 base from J, with 12 bases between. CDR3 length equals 13 residues. The CDR3 spells CASALIRSYEQYF. The CDR3 region has the DNA TGTGCCAGCGCCCTCATCCGTTCCTACGAGCAGTACTTC.

The chain recombines TRBV5-1 with TRBJ2-3, with 7 positions matching TRBD2. CDR1 is SGHRS, CDR2 YFSETQ, per germline. V was clipped by 4 bases and J by 2 bases; unmatched bases: 10. The CDR3 has 16 amino acids. The CDR3 coding sequence is TGCGCCAGCAGCCCCAGGGCTAGCGGACACACAGATACGCAGTATTTT. It specifies CASSPRASGHTDTQYF. The variable domain in full, completed from reference TRBV5-1 and TRBJ2-3, reads KAGVTQTPRYLIKTRGQQVTLSCSPISGHRSVSWYQQTPGQGLQFLFEYFSETQRNKGNFPGRFSGRQFSNSRSEMNVSTLELGDSALYLCASSPRASGHTDTQYFGPGTRLTVL.

The chain is built from TRBV11-2 and TRBJ2-3, with D perhaps TRBD1 (5 bases). Trimming left V 4 bases short and J 3 bases short, with 8 bases between. The germline V gene encodes CDR1 SGHAT and CDR2 FQNNGV. The CDR3 loop spans 13 amino acids. In nucleotides, the CDR3 is TGTGCCAGCAGCTCTCCAGGGACAGATACGCAGTATTTT. Its protein is CASSSPGTDTQYF. The full variable domain, rest sourced from reference TRBV11-2 and TRBJ2-3, is EAGVAQSPRYKIIEKRQSVAFWCNPISGHATLYWYQQILGQGPKLLIQFQNNGVVDDSQLPKDRFSAERLKGVDSTLKIQPAKLEDSAVYLCASSSPGTDTQYFGPGTRLTVL.

This clone was seen only a few times. The V and J genes are TRBV11-2 and TRBJ2-7; TRBD1 or TRBD2 may be the D gene (6 bases each). This CDR3 is built from 15 residues. Between the trimmed V and J ends, which lost 1 base and 5 bases, there was a span of 15 bases. CDR1 is SGHAT, CDR2 FQNNGV, per germline. CDR3 sequence: CASSLGGAGLHEQYF. DNA for the CDR3: TGTGCCAGCAGCTTAGGGGGGGCAGGGCTCCACGAGCAGTACTTC.

The sample holds a few counts of this clone. The rearrangement uses TRBV30 and TRBJ1-6, with D tentatively TRBD1 (5 bases). V was cut by 0 bases and J by 5 bases, with 5 bases left in between. The CDR3 is made up of 13 amino acids. The germline CDR1 and CDR2 sequences are GTSNPN and SVGIG (reference sequence). CDR3 residues: CAWSVQDNSPLHF. For the CDR3, the DNA is TGTGCCTGGAGTGTACAGGATAATTCACCCCTCCACTTT.

The CDR3 region has the DNA TGTGCCAGCAGCTTTGCCTTGCCCGGGGTAATCGGTCAAAAACTGTTTTTT. Translated: CASSFALPGVIGQKLFF. The rearrangement uses TRBV7-6 and TRBJ1-4; D ambiguous. Germline V lookup: CDR1 SGHVS, CDR2 FNYEAQ. V was trimmed by 3 bases and J by 9 bases, leaving 23 bases between them. This CDR3 is 17 amino acids long.

The chain is built from TRBV6-2 or TRBV6-3 and TRBJ2-3; 7 bases map to TRBD1. V gave up 4 bases and J gave up 1 base; unmatched junction bases: 5. Germline CDR1 MNHEY, CDR2 SVGEGT. This CDR3 is built from 15 residues. The CDR3 is CASSFPGTGTDTQYF. The CDR3 DNA is TGTGCCAGCAGTTTTCCCGGGACAGGCACAGATACGCAGTATTTT.

This CDR3 reads CSASSRGNLMGTEAFF. CDR3 DNA: TGCAGTGCTAGTTCTAGGGGAAATCTAATGGGCACTGAAGCTTTCTTT. The chain employs TRBV20-1 and TRBJ1-1, with D perhaps matching TRBD1 (5 bases). CDR3 length: 16 amino acids. The V gene's germline CDR1 is DFQATT and CDR2 SNEGSKA (reference sequence). V shed 3 bases and J shed 4 bases, with 21 bases lying between them.